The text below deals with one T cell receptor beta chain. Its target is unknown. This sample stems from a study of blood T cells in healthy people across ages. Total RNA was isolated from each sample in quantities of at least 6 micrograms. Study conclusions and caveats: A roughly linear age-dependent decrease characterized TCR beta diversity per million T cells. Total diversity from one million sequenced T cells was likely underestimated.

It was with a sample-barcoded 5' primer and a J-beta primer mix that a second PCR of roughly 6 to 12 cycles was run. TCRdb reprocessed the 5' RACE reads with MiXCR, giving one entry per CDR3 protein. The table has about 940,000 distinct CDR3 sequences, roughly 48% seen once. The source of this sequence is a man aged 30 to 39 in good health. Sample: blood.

CDR3: CSARGAQNLREQYF. CDR3 sequence (DNA): TGCAGTGCTAGAGGTGCCCAAAATCTACGCGAGCAGTACTTC. V gene TRBV20-1 combines with J gene TRBJ2-7; D gene unclear. In germline, CDR1 is DFQATT, CDR2 SNEGSKA (reference sequence). CDR3 size: 14 residues. V lost 1 base and J 6 bases, leaving 16 bases between the germline ends.